Sequencing of this TCR beta chain was carried out in a study of T cell responses to AZD1222 COVID-19 vaccine. The study's findings and limits: An increase in Spike-specific TCR breadth and depth was observed after two AZD1222 doses. Targets within unmutated variant regions were reportedly found for nearly half of spike-specific TCRs.

Comment on this clone: The antigen is unknown.

TCRdb's table, derived via immunoSEQ multiplex PCR, lists solely in-frame clones and lacks some. The table shows some 180,000 clones, with approximately 92% occurring only once. The ends were cut back, 3 bases at V and 3 bases at J, with 14 bases in the middle. CDR1 is SGHRS and CDR2 is YFSETQ in the germline V gene. The CDR3 totals 15 residues. The chain is built from TRBV5-1 and TRBJ2-3, with D perhaps given as TRBD1 or TRBD2 (7 bases each). Specimen: peripheral blood, collected 28 days after the second dose of the MenACWY control vaccine. This TCR was sampled from an adult who received the MenACWY meningococcal vaccine as a control. The CDR3 protein is CASSSRGGGTDTQYF. CDR3 bases: TGCGCCAGCAGCTCCAGGGGGGGTGGGACAGATACGCAGTATTTT. Filled out from reference TRBV5-1 and TRBJ2-3, the complete variable domain reads KAGVTQTPRYLIKTRGQQVTLSCSPISGHRSVSWYQQTPGQGLQFLFEYFSETQRNKGNFPGRFSGRQFSNSRSEMNVSTLELGDSALYLCASSSRGGGTDTQYFGPGTRLTVL.